A single sample gave rise to the 26 T cell receptor beta chains below, sequenced in a study of graft-versus-host responses after intestinal transplantation. These receptors are not linked to any known antigen. Clones were sequenced by immunoSEQ multiplex PCR, and TCRdb holds only the in-frame ones, with some missing. Of approximately 60,000 clones listed, 90% are singletons. The source material was unstimulated CD8+ T cells sorted from spleen or lymph node cells, sampled before transplant. The origin of the receptors is a human donor who was the organ donor for an intestinal transplant.

The V gene is TRBV5-4, the J gene TRBJ2-3; tentative D call: TRBD1 (6 bases). Germline CDR1 and CDR2: SGHNT and YYREEE (reference sequence). Trimming took off 3 bases at V and 4 bases at J, with 21 bases between the two ends. This CDR3 has 17 residues. CDR3 residues: CASSYGTRLVFPDTQYF. In DNA form, the CDR3 reads TGTGCCAGCAGCTACGGGACACGGTTGGTTTTCCCAGATACGCAGTATTTT.

The V call is TRBV2, the J call TRBJ2-3; 8 bases fit TRBD1. The CDR3 contains 16 residues. The V gene's germline CDR1 is SNHLY and CDR2 FYNNEI. J was trimmed by 5 bases and V by 6 bases; bases with no gene match: 13. The CDR3 coding sequence is TGTGCCAGCAGGGTCCCGACAGGGGTCGATGGAGATACGCAGTATTTT. Its protein is CASRVPTGVDGDTQYF. Drawing the rest from reference TRBV2 and TRBJ2-3, the complete variable domain is EPEVTQTPSHQVTQMGQEVILRCVPISNHLYFYWYRQILGQKVEFLVSFYNNEISEKSEIFDDQFSVERPDGSNFTLKIRSTKLEDSAMYFCASRVPTGVDGDTQYFGPGTRLTVL.

The genes are TRBV30 and TRBJ1-1; 7 bases match TRBD1. V lost 0 bases, J lost 6 bases, and 10 bases stayed unmatched. CDR3 length equals 15 residues. Germline V lookup: CDR1 GTSNPN, CDR2 SVGIG (reference sequence). This CDR3 reads CAWSVAQGGISEAFF. The CDR3 DNA is TGTGCCTGGAGTGTAGCGCAGGGGGGAATTTCTGAAGCTTTCTTT. The whole variable domain, filled in from reference TRBV30 and TRBJ1-1, reads SQTIHQWPATLVQPVGSPLSLECTVEGTSNPNLYWYRQAAGRGLQLLFYSVGIGQISSEVPQNLSASRPQDRQFILSSKKLLLSDSGFYLCAWSVAQGGISEAFFGQGTRLTVV.

This clone showed up just once. The CDR3 bases are TGTGCCAGCAGTTGGGGCCCCAATAACTCCTACGAGCAGTACTTC. Its protein product is CASSWGPNNSYEQYF. The chain carries TRBV28 and TRBJ2-7; perhaps TRBD1 as D (5 bases). CDR3 length: 15 residues. Trimming stripped 4 bases from V and 0 bases from J, with 13 bases between. The germline V gene encodes CDR1 MDHEN and CDR2 SYDVKM.

The CDR3 protein is CASSIPGDRVSFF. CDR3 sequence (DNA): TGTGCCAGTAGTATCCCGGGGGACAGGGTCTCCTTCTTT. The V call is TRBV19, the J call TRBJ1-1, with 9 bases lining up with TRBD1. Germline values: CDR1 LNHDA, CDR2 SQIVND (reference sequence). The CDR3 is 13 amino acids. V dropped 3 bases and J dropped 14; count of bases not matched to a gene: 10.

V is TRBV6-5 and J is TRBJ2-7, with 10 bases lining up with TRBD1. After removal of 5 bases from V and 5 bases from J, the junction contained 9 bases not matched to a gene. Germline CDR1 and CDR2: MNHEY and SVGAGI. This CDR3 comprises 15 residues. In nucleotides, the CDR3 is TGTGCCAGCAGTGTAAATGGGGACAGGGGCCACGAGCAGTACTTC. Translating gives CASSVNGDRGHEQYF.

For this clone: Different DNA sequences within this sample yield the same CDR3. The chain combines TRBV28 with TRBJ2-5, with a tentative D call TRBD2 (6 bases). The CDR3 consists of 14 residues. Germline CDR1 reads MDHEN; CDR2 reads SYDVKM. V was clipped by 6 bases and J by 5 bases, with 16 bases between them. The CDR3 loop reads CASSYRRDGETQYF. The CDR3 DNA reads TGTGCCAGCAGCTATCGGCGGGATGGGGAGACCCAGTACTTC.

The chain is built from TRBV6-1 and TRBJ2-1; 7 nucleotides match TRBD1. Trimming removed 1 base from V and 9 bases from J; junction bases left unmatched: 9. The CDR3 consists of 15 residues. Germline values: CDR1 MNHNS, CDR2 SASEGT. The CDR3 protein is CASSEGLDRVFEQFF. The CDR3 region has the DNA TGTGCCAGCAGTGAAGGGTTAGACAGGGTCTTTGAGCAGTTCTTC.

The chain is built from TRBV7-9 and TRBJ1-1; unclear D gene. Germline lookup yields CDR1 SEHNR and CDR2 FQNEAQ (reference sequence). The CDR3 totals 14 residues. V shed 5 bases and J shed 1 base, with 11 bases lying between them. The CDR3 region has the DNA TGTGCCAGCAGCCCCAGGCTTTGGAACACTGAAGCTTTCTTT. Its protein is CASSPRLWNTEAFF.

The rearrangement joins TRBV7-8 to TRBJ2-1, with 16 bases lining up with TRBD2. The CDR3 runs to 16 residues. Germline V gene sequence: CDR1 SGHVS, CDR2 FQNEAQ. Trimming cost V 4 bases and J 6 bases; bases outside gene matches: 3. CDR3 loop: CASSSGLAGGFNEQFF. CDR3 bases: TGTGCCAGCAGCTCGGGACTAGCGGGGGGGTTCAATGAGCAGTTCTTC.

The chain carries TRBV19 and TRBJ1-1; D ambiguous. The CDR3 is 13 residues long. The germline V gene encodes CDR1 LNHDA and CDR2 SQIVND (reference sequence). V lost 3 bases and J 4 bases, leaving 9 bases between the germline ends. The CDR3 region is CASSIGVGTEAFF. In DNA form, the CDR3 reads TGTGCCAGTAGTATCGGGGTAGGCACTGAAGCTTTCTTT.

V and J are TRBV5-5 and TRBJ1-1; 10 bases line up with TRBD1. With 0 bases clipped from V and 3 bases from J, the junction kept 2 bases outside the gene matches. From germline, CDR1 is SGHKS and CDR2 YYEKEE (reference sequence). This CDR3 spans 15 amino acids. CDR3 region: CASSLGTGGYTEAFF. The DNA of the CDR3 is TGTGCCAGCAGCTTGGGGACAGGGGGTTACACTGAAGCTTTCTTT.

This chain uses TRBV7-9 with TRBJ2-3, with a possible D match to TRBD1 (7 bases). CDR3 size: 13 residues. Germline values: CDR1 SEHNR, CDR2 FQNEAQ (reference sequence). V was trimmed by 5 bases and J by 3 bases, leaving 9 bases between them. The CDR3 coding sequence is TGTGCCAGCAGCGCAGGGGGGACAGATACGCAGTATTTT. Residues: CASSAGGTDTQYF.

The rearrangement links TRBV28 to TRBJ1-1; D is ambiguous. The CDR3 loop spans 13 amino acids. V gave up 2 bases and J gave up 7 bases, with 11 bases separating them. Germline V gene sequence: CDR1 MDHEN, CDR2 SYDVKM. The DNA of the CDR3 is TGTGCCAGCAGTTTAGGTCGGGGAAGTGAAGCTTTCTTT. Protein: CASSLGRGSEAFF.

The gene calls are TRBV19 and TRBJ2-1; TRBD2 agrees at 9 bases. V gave up 5 bases and J gave up 5 bases; unmatched junction bases: 1. The CDR3 is made up of 13 amino acids. Germline V gene sequence: CDR1 LNHDA, CDR2 SQIVND (reference sequence). The DNA for the CDR3 is TGTGCCAGTAGTCTAGCGGGGAACAATGAGCAGTTCTTC. Translated, it gives CASSLAGNNEQFF.

The chain uses TRBV4-2 and TRBJ2-7, with D possibly TRBD2 on 6 matching bases. Germline CDR1 and CDR2: LGHNA and YNFKEQ. V lost 1 base to trimming and J lost 6 bases, with 10 bases between them. The CDR3 totals 13 residues. CDR3 DNA: TGTGCCAGCAGCCAAGGGCAGGGAGGCGAGCAGTACTTC. It codes for CASSQGQGGEQYF.

This clone was counted once. The chain recombines TRBV27 with TRBJ1-1; 8 bases line up with TRBD1. CDR1 MNHEY and CDR2 SMNVEV come from the germline V gene (reference sequence). This CDR3 contains 16 residues. Trimming cost V 7 bases and J 11 bases; bases outside gene matches: 21. The CDR3 reads CASKLHVRIEDRVAFF. DNA of the CDR3: TGTGCCAGCAAACTCCACGTCCGGATAGAGGACAGGGTGGCTTTCTTT.

The chain recombines TRBV7-9 with TRBJ1-2; D is perhaps TRBD1 (5 bases). V was shortened by 5 bases and J by 8 bases, with 18 bases between the two germline ends. In germline, CDR1 is SEHNR, CDR2 FQNEAQ (reference sequence). The CDR3 length is 14 residues. For the CDR3, the DNA is TGTGCCAGCAGCACTTCGGACACTGCCGGGGGCTACACCTTC. Protein: CASSTSDTAGGYTF. Full variable domain (outside the CDR3, taken from reference TRBV7-9 and TRBJ1-2): DTGVSQNPRHKITKRGQNVTFRCDPISEHNRLYWYRQTLGQGPEFLTYFQNEAQLEKSRLLSDRFSAERPKGSFSTLEIQRTEQGDSAMYLCASSTSDTAGGYTFGSGTRLTVV.

The CDR3 region is CASGNRGQVYGYTF. The CDR3 region has the DNA TGTGCCAGCGGTAACAGGGGGCAAGTCTATGGCTACACCTTC. The chain links TRBV2 to TRBJ1-2, with TRBD1 identical over 9 bases. Germline V gene data show CDR1 as SNHLY and CDR2 as FYNNEI. The CDR3 totals 14 residues. The V and J ends lost 8 bases and 4 bases, in that order; junction bases with no gene match: 8.

The chain combines TRBV14 with TRBJ2-7, with TRBD1 identical over 8 bases. Germline CDR1 reads SGHDN; CDR2 reads FVKESK. The CDR3 runs to 21 residues. The trim removed 0 bases at V and 4 bases at J, leaving 23 bases unmatched. The CDR3 DNA reads as TGTGCCAGCAGCCAAGATCAGAAAAGGCAGGGGGCGATGTCCAGAATATACGAGCAGTACTTC. Its translation is CASSQDQKRQGAMSRIYEQYF.

The J gene is TRBJ2-5, the V gene TRBV14; tentatively, D is TRBD2 (5 bases). Between the trimmed V and J ends, which lost 3 bases and 5 bases, there was a span of 16 bases. The V gene's germline CDR1 is SGHDN and CDR2 FVKESK. The CDR3 is 15 residues long. CDR3 amino acids: CASSHLATGPETQYF. DNA of the CDR3: TGTGCCAGCAGCCATTTAGCGACGGGTCCGGAGACCCAGTACTTC.

The chain links TRBV29-1 to TRBJ1-1; 7 bases fit TRBD1. Germline V gene data show CDR1 as SQVTM and CDR2 as ANQGSEA. The CDR3 has 11 amino acids. Trimming took 3 bases from V and 7 from J; bases not matched to a gene: 2. The CDR3 region is CSVDTGVEAFF. DNA of the CDR3: TGCAGCGTTGATACAGGGGTTGAAGCTTTCTTT.

This sequence joins TRBV7-3 and TRBJ2-2, with TRBD2 matching over 7 bases. Trimming at V came to 5 bases and at J to 1 base, leaving 13 bases not matched to a gene. The CDR3 runs to 18 residues. Per the germline V gene, CDR1 is SGHTA and CDR2 is FQGTGA. The CDR3 is CASSPWGGEVENTGELFF. The CDR3 DNA sequence: TGTGCCAGCAGCCCATGGGGAGGGGAAGTCGAGAACACCGGGGAGCTGTTTTTT.

The chain carries TRBV9 and TRBJ1-2; D perhaps matches TRBD1 (5 bases). Germline loops: CDR1 SGDLS, CDR2 YYNGEE. Trimming stripped 0 bases from V and 0 bases from J, with 9 bases between. This CDR3 spans 15 amino acids. The CDR3 protein is CASSVGGTTNYGYTF. For the CDR3, the DNA is TGTGCCAGCAGCGTAGGAGGGACTACTAACTATGGCTACACCTTC. Full variable domain (rest looked up from reference TRBV9 and TRBJ1-2): DSGVTQTPKHLITATGQRVTLRCSPRSGDLSVYWYQQSLDQGLQFLIQYYNGEERAKGNILERFSAQQFPDLHSELNLSSLELGDSALYFCASSVGGTTNYGYTFGSGTRLTVV.

CDR3 coding DNA: TGTGCCAGCAGCTTCGAACAGGGGGCAAGGAGTGAAAAACTGTTTTTT. It codes for CASSFEQGARSEKLFF. The rearrangement links TRBV7-9 to TRBJ1-4; 9 bases align to TRBD1. The germline gives CDR1 SEHNR, CDR2 FQNEAQ (reference sequence). Trimming took 3 bases from V and 7 from J; bases not matched to a gene: 9. The CDR3 is 16 residues long.

CDR3 residues: CASSRGDPATDTQYF. For the CDR3, the DNA is TGTGCCAGCAGCCGGGGTGACCCCGCCACAGATACGCAGTATTTT. The chain recombines TRBV28 with TRBJ2-3, with D perhaps matching TRBD2 (5 bases). There are 15 residues in the CDR3. Germline V gene lookup returns CDR1 MDHEN and CDR2 SYDVKM. V dropped 6 bases and J dropped 2 bases, with 15 bases sitting between them.